Listed below are T cell receptor beta chains from one sample, sequenced in a study of T cell responses to AZD1222 COVID-19 vaccine. Sequencing used immunoSEQ multiplex PCR; TCRdb keeps in-frame clones, though not all of them. The data show just under 35,000 clones, 70% to 90% seen once. Sequencing was performed on peripheral blood, taken 28 days after the second AZD1222 dose. These receptors came from an adult who received the AZD1222 COVID-19 vaccine. The CDR3 runs from the conserved cysteine through the conserved F or W. The order of the fields is V gene, J gene, CDR3 protein.

v_call: TRBV10-3
j_call: TRBJ2-7
cdr3_aa: CAISGSFGTGENSYEQYF

v_call: TRBV3-1/TRBV3-2
j_call: TRBJ2-7
cdr3_aa: CASSQGLAEAYEQYF

v_call: TRBV5-4
j_call: TRBJ1-1
cdr3_aa: CASSLGPQGAANTEAFF

v_call: TRBV5-8
j_call: TRBJ2-2
cdr3_aa: CASSSRQNTGELFF

v_call: TRBV11-2
j_call: TRBJ1-6
cdr3_aa: CASSLLTGGGNSPLHF

v_call: TRBV19
j_call: TRBJ1-2
cdr3_aa: CASSMRYGYTF

v_call: TRBV10-2
j_call: TRBJ1-5
cdr3_aa: CASRRGQGNQPQHF

v_call: TRBV20-1
j_call: TRBJ1-2
cdr3_aa: CSARVDGYTF

v_call: TRBV4-2
j_call: TRBJ2-7
cdr3_aa: CASSQDRSPGTSGRSYEQYF

v_call: TRBV6-5
j_call: TRBJ1-2
cdr3_aa: CASSLTANYGYTF

v_call: TRBV19
j_call: TRBJ1-6
cdr3_aa: CASSTTGTPYNSPLHF

v_call: TRBV2
j_call: TRBJ2-6
cdr3_aa: CASRISFAGANVLTF

v_call: TRBV6-1
j_call: TRBJ1-1
cdr3_aa: CASSDDSLLNTEAFF

v_call: TRBV13
j_call: TRBJ1-1
cdr3_aa: CASSNWDRRNTEAFF

v_call: TRBV5-1
j_call: TRBJ2-5
cdr3_aa: CASSLETSGGALQETQYF

v_call: TRBV29-1
j_call: TRBJ1-2
cdr3_aa: CSVEDGSNYGYTF

v_call: TRBV28
j_call: TRBJ1-2
cdr3_aa: CASSSTGTANYGYTF

v_call: TRBV19
j_call: TRBJ2-1
cdr3_aa: CASSIPRGAGYNEQFF

v_call: TRBV7-8
j_call: TRBJ2-3
cdr3_aa: CASSLVTGAPTDTQYF

v_call: TRBV5-5
j_call: TRBJ1-1
cdr3_aa: CASSSTPTGLPEAFF

v_call: TRBV6-6
j_call: TRBJ2-3
cdr3_aa: CASRDRAGALAQYF

v_call: TRBV9
j_call: TRBJ2-2
cdr3_aa: CASSVALGAGELFF

v_call: TRBV28
j_call: TRBJ1-4
cdr3_aa: CASTGQGDEKLFF

v_call: TRBV19
j_call: TRBJ2-5
cdr3_aa: CASSIVRGLQETQYF

v_call: TRBV7-9
j_call: TRBJ1-1
cdr3_aa: CASRLDVPDTEAFF

v_call: TRBV6-6
j_call: TRBJ2-3
cdr3_aa: CASGGLQSTDTQYF

v_call: TRBV11-2
j_call: TRBJ2-7
cdr3_aa: CASSLGVSGRITYEQYF

v_call: TRBV5-1
j_call: TRBJ2-5
cdr3_aa: CASRGERGPSETQYF

v_call: TRBV28
j_call: TRBJ1-4
cdr3_aa: CASSLAGTGAEKLFF

v_call: TRBV21-1
j_call: TRBJ2-3
cdr3_aa: CASSNLGQGKKDTQYF

v_call: TRBV5-1
j_call: TRBJ1-2
cdr3_aa: CASSLDWANYGYTF